This TCR beta chain was captured in a study of Graves' ophthalmopathy and Graves' hyperthyroidism. Looking at the study overall: In this cohort's terms, stable hyperthyroidism meant no ophthalmopathy by 18 months of follow-up. Study-wide findings and caveats: Blood shared most expanded thyroid clonotypes above 0.001 frequency. The model predicted progression of ophthalmopathy with a sensitivity of 70% to 71%, and its specificity was approximately 77%.

For repertoire sequencing, the TCR beta CDR3 regions were amplified from RNA transcripts. First-round RT-PCR employed HTBI primers, with a second-round multiplex PCR after it. TCRdb re-derived calls from the multiplex PCR reads in MiXCR, one entry per CDR3 protein. Of about 1.1 million distinct CDR3 sequences in the sample, about 40% were seen once. Concerning this clonotype itself: Its antigen is as yet unknown.

The source of this sequence is an adult man with Graves' hyperthyroidism. The sequenced sample consisted of peripheral blood or thyroid tissue (not recorded which).

CDR3 sequence (DNA): TGTGCCAGCAGCTTAGGATGGGGGAACTACCAAGAGACCCAGTACTTC. Encoded protein: CASSLGWGNYQETQYF. The chain employs TRBV7-2 and TRBJ2-5; either TRBD1 or TRBD2 may supply D (5 bases each). Looked up from germline, CDR1 is SGHTA and CDR2 is FQGNSA. V was cut by 1 base and J by 0 bases, with 12 bases left in between. The CDR3 length is 16 residues. Using reference TRBV7-2 and TRBJ2-5 for the parts outside the CDR3, the full variable domain is GAGVSQSPSNKVTEKGKDVELRCDPISGHTALYWYRQSLGQGLEFLIYFQGNSAPDKSGLPSDRFSAERTGGSVSTLTIQRTQQEDSAVYLCASSLGWGNYQETQYFGPGTRLLVL.